Sequencing of this T cell receptor beta chain was carried out in a study of T cell repertoires in cytomegalovirus infection. TCRdb ran MiXCR on the reads and lists one entry per CDR3 protein. The sample includes about 500,000 distinct CDR3 sequences, 30% to 40% of them seen just once. This clonotype has only a few counts. Antigen unknown. The sequence derives from a human donor in good health (CMV status not recorded). Some clones in this sample may be carry-over from other donors' samples. This sample comprised cultured PBMCs, obtained from culture after CMV antigen stimulation.

Written as DNA, the CDR3 is TGCAGTGCTAGACGACAGGGAGGAGAGCCCCAGCATTTT. Translation: CSARRQGGEPQHF. The chain has TRBV20-1 and TRBJ1-5, with TRBD1 identical over 7 bases. CDR3 length equals 13 residues. V trimming: 2 bases; J trimming: 8 bases; junction bases outside the gene matches: 6. Per germline, CDR1 DFQATT and CDR2 SNEGSKA (reference sequence).